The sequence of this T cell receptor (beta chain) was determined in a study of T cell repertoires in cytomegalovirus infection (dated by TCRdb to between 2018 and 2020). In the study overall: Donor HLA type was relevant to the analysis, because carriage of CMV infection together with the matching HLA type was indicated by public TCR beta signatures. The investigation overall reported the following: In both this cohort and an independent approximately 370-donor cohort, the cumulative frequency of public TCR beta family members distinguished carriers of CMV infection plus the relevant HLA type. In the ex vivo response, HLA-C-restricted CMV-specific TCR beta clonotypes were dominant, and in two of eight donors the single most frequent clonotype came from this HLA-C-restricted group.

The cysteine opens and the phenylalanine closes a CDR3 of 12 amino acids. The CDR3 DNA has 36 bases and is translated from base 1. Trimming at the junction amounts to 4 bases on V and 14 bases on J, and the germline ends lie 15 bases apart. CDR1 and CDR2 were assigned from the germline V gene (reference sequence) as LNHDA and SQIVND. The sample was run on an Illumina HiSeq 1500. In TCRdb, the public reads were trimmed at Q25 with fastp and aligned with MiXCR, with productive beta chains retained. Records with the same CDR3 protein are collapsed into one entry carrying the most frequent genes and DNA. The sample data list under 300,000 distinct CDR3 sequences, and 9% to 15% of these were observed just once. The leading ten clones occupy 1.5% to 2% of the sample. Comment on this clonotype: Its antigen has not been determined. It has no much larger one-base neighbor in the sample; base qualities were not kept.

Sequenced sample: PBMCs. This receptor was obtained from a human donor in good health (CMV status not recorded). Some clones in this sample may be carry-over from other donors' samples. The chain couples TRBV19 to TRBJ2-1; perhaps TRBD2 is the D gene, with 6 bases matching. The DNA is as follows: TGTGCCAGTAGTACCCCAGGAGGGAAAGAGTTCTTC. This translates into CASSTPGGKEFF.